This T cell receptor beta chain was obtained from a study of CD8 T cells in Susac syndrome. Study-wide background: At the time of blood draw, patients with Susac syndrome were therapy-naive, receiving corticosteroids, or receiving intravenous immunoglobulin alone.

The CDR3 sequence is 11 residues long. Regarding the study as a whole: Clonal expansion was missing from Susac syndrome CD4+ T cell repertoires. The TCR sequencing and HLA analysis in the study involved a relatively small number of individuals, as the study acknowledged.

Concerning this clonotype: What it binds is unknown.

Negative magnetic isolation gave CD8+ and CD4+ cells; FACS enriched CD8+ TEMRA. RNA amounts of about 0.45 to 1 ug underwent reverse transcription with random hexamers. MiXCR was run by TCRdb on the immunoSEQ multiplex PCR reads, yielding one entry per CDR3 protein. The sample lists roughly 200,000 distinct CDR3 sequences, around nine tenths occurring once. The specimen sequenced was CD4+ T cells from PBMCs. The sequence was collected from a human donor with Susac syndrome. The chain employs TRBV12-3 or TRBV12-4 and TRBJ1-4; D not resolved. The J call may be wrong; the DNA end is better matched by TRBJ2-2. CDR3 sequence reads: CASSPSRELFF. In DNA, the CDR3 is TGTGCCAGCAGTCCCTCCAGGGAGCTGTTTTTT.